The 19 T cell receptor beta chains below were found in one sample sequenced in a study of monozygotic twins with inflammatory bowel disease. No DNA is given; TCRdb re-called the 5' RACE reads and lists each CDR3 protein once. In all, the sample yields about 210,000 distinct CDR3 sequences. Specimen: blood. The receptors come from a human donor with ulcerative colitis or Crohn's disease, or a healthy co-twin of an affected twin (not recorded which).

This chain links TRBV20-1 with TRBJ2-1; TCRdb's D call of TRBD2 is untestable without DNA. CDR3 length: 16 amino acids. Germline loops: CDR1 DFQATT, CDR2 SNEGSKA (reference sequence). The CDR3 loop reads CSARSPGLATGNEQFF.

The chain couples TRBV9 to TRBJ2-4. The CDR3 covers 14 residues. Germline CDR1 and CDR2: SGDLS and YYNGEE. CDR3 loop: CASSADLAKNIQYF.

The CDR3 reads CASSFGRDTEAFF. The rearrangement uses TRBV7-9 and TRBJ1-1. CDR3 length: 13 residues. From germline, CDR1 is SEHNR and CDR2 FQNEAQ (reference sequence). Using reference TRBV7-9 and TRBJ1-1 for the parts outside the CDR3, the full variable domain is DTGVSQNPRHKITKRGQNVTFRCDPISEHNRLYWYRQTLGQGPEFLTYFQNEAQLEKSRLLSDRFSAERPKGSFSTLEIQRTEQGDSAMYLCASSFGRDTEAFFGQGTRLTVV.

The chain uses TRBV12-3 or TRBV12-4 and TRBJ1-1; TCRdb indicates TRBD1, and absent DNA this call remains unverified. This CDR3 spans 14 amino acids. CDR3 residues: CASSLGGRATEAFF.

This chain joins TRBV20-1 and TRBJ2-5; checking the TCRdb D call of TRBD2 is not possible without DNA. The CDR3 spans 14 residues. Per the germline V gene, CDR1 is DFQATT and CDR2 is SNEGSKA (reference sequence). CDR3 in amino acids: CSANSGGNQETQYF.

The V gene is TRBV3-1, the J gene TRBJ2-5; TCRdb outputs TRBD1, but without DNA this stays unchecked. This CDR3 spans 16 amino acids. Germline values: CDR1 LGHDT, CDR2 YNNKEL (reference sequence). CDR3 protein: CASSPTGDLYQETQYF.

The chain recombines TRBV18 with TRBJ2-7. The CDR3 is 13 amino acids. Germline loops: CDR1 KGHSH, CDR2 LQKENI. CDR3: CASSPPGTYEQYF. The full variable domain, completed using reference TRBV18 and TRBJ2-7, is NAGVMQNPRHLVRRRGQEARLRCSPMKGHSHVYWYRQLPEEGLKFMVYLQKENIIDESGMPKERFSAEFPKEGPSILRIQQVVRGDSAAYFCASSPPGTYEQYFGPGTRLTVT.

This chain connects TRBV2 to TRBJ1-5. The CDR3 sequence is 15 residues long. Germline V gene data show CDR1 as SNHLY and CDR2 as FYNNEI. The CDR3 sequence is CASSPALTSNQPQHF.

The chain recombines TRBV4-3 with TRBJ2-1; absent DNA, TCRdb's TRBD2 call cannot be checked. From germline, CDR1 is LGHNA and CDR2 YSLEER. The CDR3 contains 17 residues. CDR3 sequence: CASSPPPCGRYDNEQFF.

This sequence joins TRBV7-8 and TRBJ2-3; TCRdb selects TRBD1, and the lack of DNA leaves this call unchecked. CDR3 length equals 17 residues. Germline V CDR1 and CDR2: SGHVS, FQNEAQ. The CDR3 here is CASSFTGSGGSTDTQYF.

The J gene is TRBJ2-2, the V gene TRBV7-9; TCRdb's assignment of TRBD1 cannot be checked, as there is no DNA. The CDR3 consists of 17 residues. Germline CDR1 SEHNR, CDR2 FQNEAQ (reference sequence). The CDR3 loop reads CASSFTVTGANTGELFF.

The chain is built from TRBV18 and TRBJ2-7. CDR1 is KGHSH and CDR2 is LQKENI in the germline V gene. This CDR3 region has 12 residues. Here the CDR3 reads CASSPANYEQYF.

V gene TRBV5-1 combines with J gene TRBJ1-1. The CDR3 length is 14 residues. CDR1 and CDR2 from the germline V gene are SGHRS and YFSETQ. The CDR3 spells CASSTPSGETEAFF.

The chain links TRBV14 to TRBJ2-2; TCRdb's assignment of TRBD2 cannot be checked, as there is no DNA. There are 17 residues in the CDR3. Per germline, CDR1 SGHDN and CDR2 FVKESK. This chain's CDR3 is CASSRGLAGVNTGELFF. Drawing the rest from reference TRBV14 and TRBJ2-2, the complete variable domain is EAGVTQFPSHSVIEKGQTVTLRCDPISGHDNLYWYRRVMGKEIKFLLHFVKESKQDESGMPNNRFLAERTGGTYSTLKVQPAELEDSGVYFCASSRGLAGVNTGELFFGEGSRLTVL.

CDR3 region: CASSQVIRGTEAFF. This chain uses TRBV14 with TRBJ1-1. The CDR3 is made up of 14 amino acids. CDR1 and CDR2 (germline): SGHDN, FVKESK.

The chain links TRBV7-2 to TRBJ1-4; TCRdb returns TRBD1, unconfirmable since there is no DNA. The CDR3 loop spans 15 amino acids. Germline V gene data show CDR1 as SGHTA and CDR2 as FQGNSA. CDR3 amino acids: CASSLAGQAGEKLFF.

The chain employs TRBV20-1 and TRBJ2-7; TCRdb returns TRBD1, unconfirmable since there is no DNA. The CDR3 loop spans 16 amino acids. Germline values: CDR1 DFQATT, CDR2 SNEGSKA (reference sequence). CDR3 amino acids: CSARDPAQFGDYEQYF.

The rearrangement uses TRBV5-1 and TRBJ2-6; the TRBD1 assignment by TCRdb is unverifiable without DNA. CDR1 and CDR2 (germline): SGHRS, YFSETQ. CDR3 size: 19 residues. The CDR3 is CASSLPPGQGTSGANVLTF.

CDR3: CASSLATWLVGAKETQYF. The J gene is TRBJ2-5, the V gene TRBV7-2; the TCRdb D gene call, TRBD2, has no DNA to confirm it. Per germline, CDR1 SGHTA and CDR2 FQGNSA. CDR3 length equals 18 residues. Variable domain in full (rest from reference TRBV7-2 and TRBJ2-5): GAGVSQSPSNKVTEKGKDVELRCDPISGHTALYWYRQSLGQGLEFLIYFQGNSAPDKSGLPSDRFSAERTGGSVSTLTIQRTQQEDSAVYLCASSLATWLVGAKETQYFGPGTRLLVL.